The 15 T cell receptor beta chains below all came from one sample that was sequenced in a study of cytomegalovirus exposure and HLA in healthy donors. TCRdb keeps only in-frame clones here, not all; method: immunoSEQ multiplex PCR. The sample includes some 140,000 clones, roughly 89% seen only once; the top ten take around 9%. The source material was PBMCs. The receptors originated from a young woman in good health and CMV-seropositive.

The chain uses TRBV28 and TRBJ2-7; 8 bases fit TRBD1. CDR3 length: 14 amino acids. From germline, CDR1 is MDHEN and CDR2 SYDVKM. With V trimmed by 6 bases and J by 4 bases, 8 bases remained unmatched. The CDR3: CASRQGGSPYEQYF. Written as DNA, the CDR3 is TGTGCCAGCAGACAGGGGGGTTCCCCATACGAGCAGTACTTC.

This clone showed up just once. This sequence joins TRBV19 and TRBJ1-1, with TRBD1 matching over 8 bases. CDR1 LNHDA and CDR2 SQIVND come from the germline V gene (reference sequence). There are 14 residues in the CDR3. After removal of 6 bases from V and 6 bases from J, the junction contained 9 bases not matched to a gene. The CDR3: CASSLQGGSAEAFF. The CDR3, as DNA: TGTGCCAGTAGCCTACAGGGGGGGTCTGCTGAAGCTTTCTTT.

The chain employs TRBV2 and TRBJ2-7; the D is unclear. Trimming removed 6 bases at V and 2 bases at J, with 5 bases between. The V gene's germline CDR1 is SNHLY and CDR2 FYNNEI. This CDR3 has 11 residues. The CDR3 coding sequence is TGTGCCAGCAGGAGGACCTACGAGCAGTACTTC. As protein: CASRRTYEQYF.

The chain recombines TRBV7-6 with TRBJ1-5; 9 bases are a match to TRBD1. CDR1 is SGHVS, CDR2 FNYEAQ, per germline. With V trimmed by 5 bases and J by 7 bases, 9 bases remained unmatched. This CDR3 is 15 amino acids long. The CDR3 DNA sequence: TGTGCCAGCAGCGCCGGGACAGGGACGAGGCAGCCCCAGCATTTT. Its protein is CASSAGTGTRQPQHF. Together with reference TRBV7-6 and TRBJ1-5, the CDR3 gives the full variable domain: GAGVSQSPRYKVTKRGQDVALRCDPISGHVSLYWYRQALGQGPEFLTYFNYEAQQDKSGLPNDRFSAERPEGSISTLTIQRTEQRDSAMYRCASSAGTGTRQPQHFGDGTRLSIL.

The chain carries TRBV6-5 and TRBJ1-6; D gene ambiguous. Trimming stripped 5 bases from V and 7 bases from J, with 6 bases between. The CDR3 consists of 12 residues. Looked up from germline, CDR1 is MNHEY and CDR2 is SVGAGI. CDR3 in amino acids: CASSTTNSPLHF. The CDR3 DNA reads as TGTGCCAGCAGTACGACAAATTCACCCCTCCACTTT.

The chain recombines TRBV6-5 with TRBJ1-1; D may be TRBD1 (5 bases). Germline V gene sequence: CDR1 MNHEY, CDR2 SVGAGI. This CDR3 spans 14 amino acids. V was cut by 5 bases and J by 1 base, with 11 bases left in between. The CDR3 nucleotides read TGTGCCAGCAGTCCGAGACAGACGAACACTGAAGCTTTCTTT. It specifies CASSPRQTNTEAFF.

The J gene is TRBJ1-1, the V gene TRBV7-9; D is uncertain. Germline loops: CDR1 SEHNR, CDR2 FQNEAQ (reference sequence). Trimming removed 4 bases from V and 7 bases from J, with 16 bases in between. The length of the CDR3 is 14 residues. DNA for the CDR3: TGTGCCAGCAGCTCCCTGGAGGGTTTCGGTGAAGCTTTCTTT. It codes for CASSSLEGFGEAFF.

A few counts support this clone. The genes are TRBV2 and TRBJ1-6, with TRBD1 matching over 7 bases. The germline V gene encodes CDR1 SNHLY and CDR2 FYNNEI. Trimming took 7 bases from V and 14 from J; bases not matched to a gene: 14. The CDR3 consists of 14 residues. The CDR3 spells CASMGDRAIRTLHF. DNA for the CDR3: TGTGCCAGCATGGGAGACAGGGCCATCAGGACCCTCCACTTT.

This clone was recorded a few times. The rearrangement joins TRBV5-1 to TRBJ1-1; D unclear. V was cut by 7 bases and J by 4 bases, with 17 bases left in between. The CDR3 has 14 amino acids. Germline loops: CDR1 SGHRS, CDR2 YFSETQ. The chain's CDR3 is CASSQMGLGTEAFF. In DNA form, the CDR3 reads TGCGCCAGCTCCCAAATGGGCCTTGGCACTGAAGCTTTCTTT.

This sequence joins TRBV13 and TRBJ2-5; the match to TRBD2 covers 12 bases. This CDR3 spans 17 amino acids. J lost 4 bases, V lost 5 bases, and 11 bases had no gene match. Looked up from germline, CDR1 is PRHDT and CDR2 is FYEKMQ (reference sequence). For the CDR3, the DNA is TGTGCCAGCAGCCGGCTAGCGGGGGGGCCAAGATCAGAGACCCAGTACTTC. Translation gives CASSRLAGGPRSETQYF.

The chain uses TRBV5-1 and TRBJ1-2, with TRBD1 matching over 10 bases. The germline CDR1 and CDR2 sequences are SGHRS and YFSETQ. This CDR3 has 15 residues. The V segment lost 4 bases and the J segment 8 bases; nucleotides outside the gene matches: 11. This chain's CDR3 is CASSLATGGSWGYTF. CDR3 DNA: TGCGCCAGCAGCCTAGCGACAGGGGGCTCATGGGGCTACACCTTC. The full variable domain, completed using reference TRBV5-1 and TRBJ1-2, is KAGVTQTPRYLIKTRGQQVTLSCSPISGHRSVSWYQQTPGQGLQFLFEYFSETQRNKGNFPGRFSGRQFSNSRSEMNVSTLELGDSALYLCASSLATGGSWGYTFGSGTRLTVV.

The V and J genes are TRBV28 and TRBJ2-7; 10 bases fit TRBD1. The CDR3 is 15 amino acids. Losses at the gene ends were 3 bases for V and 2 bases for J; bases not matched to a gene: 4. The V gene's germline CDR1 is MDHEN and CDR2 SYDVKM. The CDR3 DNA reads as TGTGCCAGCAGTTTTATAGACAGGGGGCCCTACGAGCAGTACTTC. Its protein is CASSFIDRGPYEQYF. Looking up the rest from reference TRBV28 and TRBJ2-7 gives the full variable domain: DVKVTQSSRYLVKRTGEKVFLECVQDMDHENMFWYRQDPGLGLRLIYFSYDVKMKEKGDIPEGYSVSREKKERFSLILESASTNQTSMYLCASSFIDRGPYEQYFGPGTRLTVT.

The rearrangement links TRBV6-6 to TRBJ2-1; the D gene is possibly TRBD1 (7 bases). This CDR3 contains 15 residues. Germline lookup yields CDR1 MNHNY and CDR2 SVGAGI (reference sequence). Trimming took 2 bases from V and 4 from J, leaving 12 bases between them. The CDR3 protein is CASSYGGTVYNEQFF. CDR3 coding DNA: TGTGCCAGCAGTTACGGGGGGACAGTATACAATGAGCAGTTCTTC.

Many counts were recorded for this clone. The chain joins TRBV30 to TRBJ1-1; maybe TRBD1 (5 bases). Germline values: CDR1 GTSNPN, CDR2 SVGIG (reference sequence). This CDR3 comprises 14 residues. The germline V and J ends were trimmed by 1 base and 2 bases, with 11 bases remaining between them. In DNA, the CDR3 is TGTGCCTGGAGTGCAGGGCGAATAAACACTGAAGCTTTCTTT. Protein product: CAWSAGRINTEAFF.

The rearrangement joins TRBV4-2 to TRBJ1-5; 7 bases are shared with TRBD1. Germline-derived CDR1 and CDR2 are LGHNA and YNFKEQ. This CDR3 is 15 amino acids long. With 4 bases clipped from V and 7 bases from J, the junction kept 10 bases outside the gene matches. The CDR3 sequence: CASSPVQGQKQPQHF. The CDR3 region has the DNA TGTGCCAGCAGCCCGGTACAGGGGCAGAAACAGCCCCAGCATTTT.